The source of this T cell receptor beta chain is a study of cytomegalovirus exposure and HLA in healthy donors. This clone was counted once. Its antigen is unidentified. Repertoires were generated with immunoSEQ multiplex PCR, while TCRdb's copy carries only in-frame clones and drops some. The sample comprises around 150,000 clones, approximately 86% of which are singletons, and approximately 7.5% rests with the top ten. Germline V lookup: CDR1 MGHRA, CDR2 YSYEKL. CDR3 length equals 15 residues. V shed 8 bases, J shed 8 bases, and the junction held 12 bases outside the gene matches. Study-level results: Usually a TCR sequence was rare, but some public TCRs were found in many donors.

This clonotype originated in a woman aged 18 to 35 in good health and CMV-seropositive. Sequenced sample: PBMCs. This chain joins TRBV4-1 and TRBJ1-4, with 9 positions matching TRBD1. CDR3 nucleotides: TGCGCCAGCTCTCCAACCGGGACAGGGCGCGAAAAACTGTTTTTT. This gives the protein CASSPTGTGREKLFF.